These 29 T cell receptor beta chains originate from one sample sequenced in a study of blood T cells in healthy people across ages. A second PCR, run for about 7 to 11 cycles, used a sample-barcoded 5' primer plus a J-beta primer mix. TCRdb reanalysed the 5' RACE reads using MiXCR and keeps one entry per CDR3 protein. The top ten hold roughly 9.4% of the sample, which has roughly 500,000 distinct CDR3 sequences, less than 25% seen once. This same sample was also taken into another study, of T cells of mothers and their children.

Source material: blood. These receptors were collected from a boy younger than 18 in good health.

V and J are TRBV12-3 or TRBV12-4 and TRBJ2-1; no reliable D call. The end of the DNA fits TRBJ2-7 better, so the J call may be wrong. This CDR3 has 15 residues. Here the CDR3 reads CASSLMDVGSYEQYF. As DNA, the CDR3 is TGTGCCAGCAGTCTTATGGACGTCGGATCCTACGAGCAGTACTTC.

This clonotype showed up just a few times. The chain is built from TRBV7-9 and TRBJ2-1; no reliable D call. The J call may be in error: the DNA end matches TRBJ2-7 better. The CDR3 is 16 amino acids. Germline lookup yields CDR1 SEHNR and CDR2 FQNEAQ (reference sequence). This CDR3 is CASSLGAGIRVYEQYF. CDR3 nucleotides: TGTGCCAGCAGCTTAGGAGCTGGGATCAGAGTCTACGAGCAGTACTTC.

The CDR3 region is CASSQAPGGANNEQFF. In nucleotides, the CDR3 is TGCGCCAGCAGCCAAGCTCCTGGGGGGGCTAACAATGAGCAGTTCTTC. The V call is TRBV4-3, the J call TRBJ2-1; maybe TRBD2 (7 bases). Looked up from germline, CDR1 is LGHNA and CDR2 is YSLEER. This CDR3 is 16 amino acids long. V shed 1 base and J shed 5 bases, with 15 bases lying between them.

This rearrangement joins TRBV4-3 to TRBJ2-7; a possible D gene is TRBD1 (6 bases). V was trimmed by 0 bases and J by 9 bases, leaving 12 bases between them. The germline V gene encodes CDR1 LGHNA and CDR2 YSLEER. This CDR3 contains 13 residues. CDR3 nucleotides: TGCGCCAGCAGCCAAGAAGGGGGTCAAGTGCAGTACTTC. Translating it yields CASSQEGGQVQYF.

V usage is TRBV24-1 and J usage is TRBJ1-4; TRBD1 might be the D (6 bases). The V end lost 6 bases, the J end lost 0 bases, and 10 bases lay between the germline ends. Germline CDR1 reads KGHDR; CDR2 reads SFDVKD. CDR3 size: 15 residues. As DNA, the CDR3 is TGTGCCACCAGTTTACAGGGTCCAACTAATGAAAAACTGTTTTTT. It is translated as CATSLQGPTNEKLFF.

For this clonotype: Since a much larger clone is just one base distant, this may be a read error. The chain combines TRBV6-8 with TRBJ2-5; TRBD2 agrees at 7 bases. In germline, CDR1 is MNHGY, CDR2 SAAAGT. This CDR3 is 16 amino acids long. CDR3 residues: CASSSGLADLQETRYF. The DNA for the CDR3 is TGTGCCAGCAGTAGCGGGCTAGCGGACCTACAAGAGACCCGGTACTTC.

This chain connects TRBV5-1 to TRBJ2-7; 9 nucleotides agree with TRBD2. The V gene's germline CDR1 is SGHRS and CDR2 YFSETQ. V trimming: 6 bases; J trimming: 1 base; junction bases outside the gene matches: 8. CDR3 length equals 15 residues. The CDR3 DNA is TGCGCCAGCACCCCGGGGGGACTAGCTTCCTACGAGCAGTACTTC. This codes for CASTPGGLASYEQYF. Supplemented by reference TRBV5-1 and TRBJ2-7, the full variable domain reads KAGVTQTPRYLIKTRGQQVTLSCSPISGHRSVSWYQQTPGQGLQFLFEYFSETQRNKGNFPGRFSGRQFSNSRSEMNVSTLELGDSALYLCASTPGGLASYEQYFGPGTRLTVT.

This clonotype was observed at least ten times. This chain's CDR3 is CSVDGGIGETQYF. As DNA, the CDR3 is TGCAGCGTTGATGGAGGGATCGGTGAGACCCAGTACTTC. V usage is TRBV29-1 and J usage is TRBJ2-5, with a weak D call TRBD2 (6 bases). The CDR3 is 13 amino acids. V shed 3 bases and J shed 5 bases, with 13 bases lying between them. CDR1 and CDR2 from the germline V gene are SQVTM and ANQGSEA.

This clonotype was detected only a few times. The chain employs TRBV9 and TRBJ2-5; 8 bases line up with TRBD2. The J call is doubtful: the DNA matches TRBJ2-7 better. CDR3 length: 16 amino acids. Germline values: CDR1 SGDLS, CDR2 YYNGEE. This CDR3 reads CASSVDVGGSGDEQYF. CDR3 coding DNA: TGTGCCAGCAGCGTAGACGTCGGTGGTAGCGGGGACGAGCAGTACTTC.

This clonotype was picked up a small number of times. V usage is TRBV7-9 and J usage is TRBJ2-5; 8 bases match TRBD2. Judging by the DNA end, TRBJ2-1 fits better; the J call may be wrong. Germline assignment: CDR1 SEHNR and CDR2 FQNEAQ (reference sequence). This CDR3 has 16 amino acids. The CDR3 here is CASSTELAGPYNEQFF. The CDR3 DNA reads TGTGCCAGCAGCACAGAGTTAGCGGGGCCCTACAATGAGCAGTTCTTC.

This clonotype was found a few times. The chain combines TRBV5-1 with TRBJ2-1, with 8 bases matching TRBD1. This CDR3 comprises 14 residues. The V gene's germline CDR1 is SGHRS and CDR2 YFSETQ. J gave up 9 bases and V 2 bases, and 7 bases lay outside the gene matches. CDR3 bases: TGCGCCAGCAGCTTAGGGGACAGGAATAGTGAGCAGTTCTTC. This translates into CASSLGDRNSEQFF.

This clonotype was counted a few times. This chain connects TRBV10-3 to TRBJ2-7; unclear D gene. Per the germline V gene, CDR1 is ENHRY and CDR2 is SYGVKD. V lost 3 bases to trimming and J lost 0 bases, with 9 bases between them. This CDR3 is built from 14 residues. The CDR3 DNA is TGTGCCATCAGTGACCCATCGAGCTCCTACGAGCAGTACTTC. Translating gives CAISDPSSSYEQYF.

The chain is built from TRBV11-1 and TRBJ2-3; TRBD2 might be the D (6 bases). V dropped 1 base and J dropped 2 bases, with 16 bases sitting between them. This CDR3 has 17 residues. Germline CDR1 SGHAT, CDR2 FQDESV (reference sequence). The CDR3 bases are TGTGCCAGCAGCTTAGGTCCCGGGACTCCTCCCACAGATACGCAGTATTTT. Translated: CASSLGPGTPPTDTQYF.

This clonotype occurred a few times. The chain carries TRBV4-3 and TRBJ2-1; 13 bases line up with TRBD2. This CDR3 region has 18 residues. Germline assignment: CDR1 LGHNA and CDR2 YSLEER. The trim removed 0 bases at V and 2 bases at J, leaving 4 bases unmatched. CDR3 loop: CASSQDLLAGGTYNEQFF. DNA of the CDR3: TGCGCCAGCAGCCAAGACCTACTAGCGGGGGGGACCTACAATGAGCAGTTCTTC.

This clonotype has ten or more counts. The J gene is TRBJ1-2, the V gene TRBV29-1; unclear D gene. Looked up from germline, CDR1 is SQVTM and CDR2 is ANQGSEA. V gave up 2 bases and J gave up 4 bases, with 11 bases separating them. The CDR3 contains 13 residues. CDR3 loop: CSVEKRRGYGYTF. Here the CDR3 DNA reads TGCAGCGTTGAAAAGCGGCGAGGCTATGGCTACACCTTC.

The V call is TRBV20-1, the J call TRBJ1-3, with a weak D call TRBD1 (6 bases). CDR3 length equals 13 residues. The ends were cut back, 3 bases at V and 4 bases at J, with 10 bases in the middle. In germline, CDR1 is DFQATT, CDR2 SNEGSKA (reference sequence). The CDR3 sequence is CSASPGAGNTIYF. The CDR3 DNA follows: TGCAGTGCTAGCCCAGGGGCAGGAAACACCATATATTTT.

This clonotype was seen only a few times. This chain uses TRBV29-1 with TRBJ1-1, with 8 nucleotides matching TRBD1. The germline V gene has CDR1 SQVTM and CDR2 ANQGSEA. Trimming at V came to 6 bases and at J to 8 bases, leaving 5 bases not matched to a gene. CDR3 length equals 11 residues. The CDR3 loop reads CSVAGGAEAFF. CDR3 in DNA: TGCAGCGTCGCAGGGGGCGCCGAAGCTTTCTTT. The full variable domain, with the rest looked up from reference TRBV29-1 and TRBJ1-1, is SAVISQKPSRDICQRGTSLTIQCQVDSQVTMMFWYRQQPGQSLTLIATANQGSEATYESGFVIDKFPISRPNLTFSTLTVSNMSPEDSSIYLCSVAGGAEAFFGQGTRLTVV.

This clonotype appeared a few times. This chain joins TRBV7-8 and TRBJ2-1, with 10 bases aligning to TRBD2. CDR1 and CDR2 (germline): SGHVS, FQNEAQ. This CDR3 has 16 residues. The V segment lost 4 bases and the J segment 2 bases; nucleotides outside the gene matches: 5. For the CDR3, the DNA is TGTGCCAGCAGCTCCGCCAGCGGGAGGGCCTACAATGAGCAGTTCTTC. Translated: CASSSASGRAYNEQFF.

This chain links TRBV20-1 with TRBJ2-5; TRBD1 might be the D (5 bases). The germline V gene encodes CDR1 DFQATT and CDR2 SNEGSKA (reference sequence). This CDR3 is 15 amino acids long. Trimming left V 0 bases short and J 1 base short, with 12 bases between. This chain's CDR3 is CSARDRAGPQETQYF. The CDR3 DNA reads TGCAGTGCTAGAGATAGAGCAGGGCCCCAAGAGACCCAGTACTTC.

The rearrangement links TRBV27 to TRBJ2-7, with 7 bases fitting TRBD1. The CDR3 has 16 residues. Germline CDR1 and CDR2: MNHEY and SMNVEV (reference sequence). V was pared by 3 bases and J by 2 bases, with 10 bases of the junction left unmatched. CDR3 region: CASSFGSDRDPYEQYF. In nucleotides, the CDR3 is TGTGCCAGCAGTTTCGGCTCCGACAGGGACCCCTACGAGCAGTACTTC.

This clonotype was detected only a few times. The CDR3: CASSLEGAVPETQYF. CDR3 DNA sequence: TGTGCCAGCAGTTTAGAAGGGGCGGTACCGGAGACCCAGTACTTC. The J gene is TRBJ2-5, the V gene TRBV12-3 or TRBV12-4; tentative D call: TRBD1 (5 bases). V was cut by 1 base and J by 5 bases, with 14 bases left in between. This CDR3 has 15 amino acids.

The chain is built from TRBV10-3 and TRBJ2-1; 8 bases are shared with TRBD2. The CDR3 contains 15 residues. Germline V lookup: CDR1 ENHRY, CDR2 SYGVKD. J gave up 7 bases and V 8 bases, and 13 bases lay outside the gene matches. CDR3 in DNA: TGTGCCATCGGGGGGCCTGAGCGGGGGATAAATGAGCAGTTCTTC. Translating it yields CAIGGPERGINEQFF.

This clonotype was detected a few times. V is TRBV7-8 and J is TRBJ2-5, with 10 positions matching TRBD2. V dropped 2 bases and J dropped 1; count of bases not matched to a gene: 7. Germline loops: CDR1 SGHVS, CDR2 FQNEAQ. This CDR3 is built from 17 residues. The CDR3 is CASSLRTSGKFQETQYF. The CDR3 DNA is TGTGCCAGCAGCTTACGGACTAGCGGCAAGTTCCAAGAGACCCAGTACTTC.

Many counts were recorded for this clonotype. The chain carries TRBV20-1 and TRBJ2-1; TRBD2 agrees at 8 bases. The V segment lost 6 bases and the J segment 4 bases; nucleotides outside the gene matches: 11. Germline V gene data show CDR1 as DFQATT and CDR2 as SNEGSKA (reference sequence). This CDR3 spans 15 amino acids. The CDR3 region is CSAARGSGGYNEQFF. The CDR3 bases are TGCAGTGCCGCCCGGGGAAGCGGGGGATACAATGAGCAGTTCTTC.

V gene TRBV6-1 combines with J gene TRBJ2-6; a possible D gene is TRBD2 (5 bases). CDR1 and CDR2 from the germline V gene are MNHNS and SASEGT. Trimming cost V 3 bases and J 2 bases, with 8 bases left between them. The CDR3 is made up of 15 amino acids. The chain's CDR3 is CASSDVGAGANVLTF. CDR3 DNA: TGTGCCAGCAGTGACGTCGGGGCTGGGGCCAACGTCCTGACTTTC.

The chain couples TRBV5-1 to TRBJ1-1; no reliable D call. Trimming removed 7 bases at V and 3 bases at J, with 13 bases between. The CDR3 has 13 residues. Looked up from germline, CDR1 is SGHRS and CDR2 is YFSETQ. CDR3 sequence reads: CASRAGMDTEAFF. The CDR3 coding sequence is TGCGCCAGCCGGGCGGGTATGGACACTGAAGCTTTCTTT.

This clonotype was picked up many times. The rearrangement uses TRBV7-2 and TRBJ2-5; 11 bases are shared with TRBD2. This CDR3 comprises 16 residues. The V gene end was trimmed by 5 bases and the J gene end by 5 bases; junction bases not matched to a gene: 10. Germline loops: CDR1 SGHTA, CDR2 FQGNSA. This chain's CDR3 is CASSALLAGEGETQYF. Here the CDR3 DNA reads TGTGCCAGCAGCGCCCTACTAGCGGGAGAGGGCGAGACCCAGTACTTC.

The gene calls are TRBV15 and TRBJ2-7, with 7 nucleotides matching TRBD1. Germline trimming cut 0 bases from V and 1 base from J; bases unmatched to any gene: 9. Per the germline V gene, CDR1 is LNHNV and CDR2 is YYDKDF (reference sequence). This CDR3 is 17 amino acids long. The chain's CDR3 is CATSRDRVGTASYEQYF. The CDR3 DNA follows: TGTGCCACCAGCAGAGATCGCGTAGGGACAGCGTCCTACGAGCAGTACTTC.

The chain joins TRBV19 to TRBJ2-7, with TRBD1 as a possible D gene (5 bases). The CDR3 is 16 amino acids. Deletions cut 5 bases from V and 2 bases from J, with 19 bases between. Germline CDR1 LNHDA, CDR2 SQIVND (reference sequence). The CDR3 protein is CASSSSTGFSTYEQYF. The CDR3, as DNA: TGTGCCAGTAGTTCGTCTACAGGTTTCTCTACCTACGAGCAGTACTTC.